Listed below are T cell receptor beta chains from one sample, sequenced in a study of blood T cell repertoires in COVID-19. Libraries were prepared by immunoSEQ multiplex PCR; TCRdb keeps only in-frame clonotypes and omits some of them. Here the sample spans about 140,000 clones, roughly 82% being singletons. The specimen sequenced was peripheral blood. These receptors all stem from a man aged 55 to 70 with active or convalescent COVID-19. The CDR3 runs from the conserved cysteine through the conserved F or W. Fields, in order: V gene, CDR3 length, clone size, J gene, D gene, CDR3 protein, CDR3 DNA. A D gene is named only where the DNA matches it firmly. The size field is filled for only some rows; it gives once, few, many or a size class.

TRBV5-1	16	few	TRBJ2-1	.	CASRMGSYGKDNEQFF	TGCGCCAGCAGAATGGGGTCTTACGGGAAAGACAATGAGCAGTTCTTC
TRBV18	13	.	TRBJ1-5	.	CASSSERNQPQHF	TGTGCCAGCTCATCGGAGCGGAATCAGCCCCAGCATTTT
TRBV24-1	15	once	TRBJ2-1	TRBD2	CATSDPRTRTNEQFF	TGTGCCACCAGTGACCCCCGGACTAGGACGAATGAGCAGTTCTTC
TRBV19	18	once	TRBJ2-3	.	CASSIALLGGASTDTQYF	TGTGCCAGTAGTATAGCCCTTTTGGGGGGGGCTAGCACAGATACGCAGTATTTT
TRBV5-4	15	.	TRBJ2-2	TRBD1	CASSLDRGHTGELFF	TGTGCCAGCAGCTTGGACAGGGGGCACACCGGGGAGCTGTTTTTT
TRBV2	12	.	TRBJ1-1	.	CASSAQGTEAFF	TGTGCCAGCAGTGCCCAGGGCACTGAAGCTTTCTTT
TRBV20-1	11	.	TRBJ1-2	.	CSAYSMYGYTF	TGCAGTGCTTATTCTATGTATGGCTACACCTTC
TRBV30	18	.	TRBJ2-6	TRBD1	CAWSVGGQIFSGANVLTF	TGTGCCTGGAGTGTTGGGGGACAGATATTCTCTGGGGCCAACGTCCTGACTTTC
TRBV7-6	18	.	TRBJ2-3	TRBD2	CASSLGPLGTSGTDTQYF	TGTGCCAGCAGCTTGGGACCCCTTGGGACTAGCGGCACAGATACGCAGTATTTT
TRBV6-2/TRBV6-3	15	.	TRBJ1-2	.	CASSPTANIGYGYTF	TGTGCCAGCAGCCCTACCGCGAATATTGGTTATGGCTACACCTTC
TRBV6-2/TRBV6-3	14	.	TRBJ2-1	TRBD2	CASSRTSSYNEQFF	TGTGCCAGCAGTAGGACTAGCTCCTACAATGAGCAGTTCTTC
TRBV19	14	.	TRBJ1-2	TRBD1	CASSFGQGSRGYTF	TGTGCCAGTAGTTTCGGACAGGGAAGTAGGGGCTACACCTTC
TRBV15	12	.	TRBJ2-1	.	CATSFPLYEQFF	TGTGCCACCAGCTTCCCCCTTTATGAGCAGTTCTTC
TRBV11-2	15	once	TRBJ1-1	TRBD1	CASSLEGTGAWGAFF	TGTGCCAGCAGCTTAGAGGGGACAGGGGCTTGGGGAGCTTTCTTT
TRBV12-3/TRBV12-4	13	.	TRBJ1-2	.	CASSPLLGGGYTF	TGTGCCAGCAGCCCACTATTGGGAGGTGGCTACACCTTC
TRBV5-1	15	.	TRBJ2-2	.	CASSSDFFNTGELFF	TGCGCCAGCAGCTCGGACTTTTTCAACACCGGGGAGCTGTTTTTT
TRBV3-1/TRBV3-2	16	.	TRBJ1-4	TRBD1	CASSQYTGAGNEKLFF	TGTGCCAGCAGCCAATACACAGGGGCGGGTAATGAAAAACTGTTTTTT
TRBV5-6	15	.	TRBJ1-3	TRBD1	CASSRDRGSGNTIYF	TGTGCCAGCAGCAGGGACAGGGGCTCTGGAAACACCATATATTTT